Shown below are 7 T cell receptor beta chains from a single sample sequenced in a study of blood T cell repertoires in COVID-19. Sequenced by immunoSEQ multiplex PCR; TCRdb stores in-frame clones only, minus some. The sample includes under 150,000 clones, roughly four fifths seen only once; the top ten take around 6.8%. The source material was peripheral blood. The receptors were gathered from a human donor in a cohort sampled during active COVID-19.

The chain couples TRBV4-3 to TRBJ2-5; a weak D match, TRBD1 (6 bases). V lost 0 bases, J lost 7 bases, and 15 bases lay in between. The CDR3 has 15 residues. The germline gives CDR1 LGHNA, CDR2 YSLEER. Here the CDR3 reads CASSQEGQGRRTQYF. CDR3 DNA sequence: TGCGCCAGCAGCCAAGAGGGGCAGGGGCGGAGGACCCAGTACTTC.

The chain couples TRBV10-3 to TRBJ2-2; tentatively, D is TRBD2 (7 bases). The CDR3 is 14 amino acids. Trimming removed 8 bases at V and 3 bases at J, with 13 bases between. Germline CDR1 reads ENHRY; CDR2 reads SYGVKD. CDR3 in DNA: TGTGCCATCCGGGGGGCCGTGGACACCGGGGAGCTGTTTTTT. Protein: CAIRGAVDTGELFF.

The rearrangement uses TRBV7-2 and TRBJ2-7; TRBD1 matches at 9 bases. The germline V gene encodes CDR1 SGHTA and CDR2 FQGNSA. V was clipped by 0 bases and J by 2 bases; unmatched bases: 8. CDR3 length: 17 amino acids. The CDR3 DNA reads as TGTGCCAGCAGCTTAGCGAGAACAGGGGGCCTCCCCTACGAGCAGTACTTC. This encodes CASSLARTGGLPYEQYF.

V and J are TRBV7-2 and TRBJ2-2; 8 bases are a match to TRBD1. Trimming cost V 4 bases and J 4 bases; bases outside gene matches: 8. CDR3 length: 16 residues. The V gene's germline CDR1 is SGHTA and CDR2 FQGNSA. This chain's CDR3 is CASSWQGTGGTGELFF. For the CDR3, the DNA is TGTGCCAGCAGCTGGCAGGGGACAGGAGGCACCGGGGAGCTGTTTTTT.

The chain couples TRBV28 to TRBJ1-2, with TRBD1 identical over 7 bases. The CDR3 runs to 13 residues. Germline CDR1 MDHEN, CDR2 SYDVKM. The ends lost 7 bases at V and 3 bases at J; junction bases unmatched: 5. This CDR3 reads CASKDGTDYGYTF. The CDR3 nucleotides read TGTGCCAGCAAGGACGGGACAGACTATGGCTACACCTTC.

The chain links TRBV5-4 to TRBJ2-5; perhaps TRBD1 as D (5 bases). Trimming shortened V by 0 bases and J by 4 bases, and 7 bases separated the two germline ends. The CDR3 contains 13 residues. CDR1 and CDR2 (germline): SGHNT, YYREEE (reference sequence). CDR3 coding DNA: TGTGCCAGCAGCTTGGACCAGGGAGAGACCCAGTACTTC. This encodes CASSLDQGETQYF.

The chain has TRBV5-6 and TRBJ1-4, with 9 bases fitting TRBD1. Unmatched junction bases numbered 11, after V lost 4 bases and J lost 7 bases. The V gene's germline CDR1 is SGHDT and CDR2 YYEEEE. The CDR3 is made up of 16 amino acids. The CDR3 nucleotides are TGTGCCAGCAGCCTTGTCGAGGGACAGGGCTTTGAAAAACTGTTTTTT. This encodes CASSLVEGQGFEKLFF.